What follows describes a single T cell receptor (beta chain). No antigen is known for it. With 60 Vbeta and 13 Jbeta primers, the PCR was carried out. Profiled with immunoSEQ multiplex PCR; TCRdb holds only in-frame clones, not every one. The profile covers 150,000 to 200,000 clones, with around 73% appearing a single time and about 1.5% taken by the ten largest. CDR1 and CDR2 from the germline V gene are MDHEN and SYDVKM. Between the trimmed V and J ends, which lost 2 bases and 7 bases, there was a span of 5 bases. CDR3 length equals 11 residues. These data belong to a study of cytomegalovirus exposure and HLA in healthy donors. Study conclusions and caveats: For most TCR beta V segments, an earlier analysis put the productive rate at about 90% or about 30% of the time. It emerged from a later analysis that several of the most significant clusters appeared to be linked to common viral pathogens.

This TCR came from a male donor in good health and CMV-seronegative. Input material: PBMCs. J is TRBJ1-2 and V is TRBV28; D is unresolved. CDR3 sequence: CASSLLRGYTF. Written as DNA, the CDR3 is TGTGCCAGCAGTTTACTTCGTGGCTACACCTTC.